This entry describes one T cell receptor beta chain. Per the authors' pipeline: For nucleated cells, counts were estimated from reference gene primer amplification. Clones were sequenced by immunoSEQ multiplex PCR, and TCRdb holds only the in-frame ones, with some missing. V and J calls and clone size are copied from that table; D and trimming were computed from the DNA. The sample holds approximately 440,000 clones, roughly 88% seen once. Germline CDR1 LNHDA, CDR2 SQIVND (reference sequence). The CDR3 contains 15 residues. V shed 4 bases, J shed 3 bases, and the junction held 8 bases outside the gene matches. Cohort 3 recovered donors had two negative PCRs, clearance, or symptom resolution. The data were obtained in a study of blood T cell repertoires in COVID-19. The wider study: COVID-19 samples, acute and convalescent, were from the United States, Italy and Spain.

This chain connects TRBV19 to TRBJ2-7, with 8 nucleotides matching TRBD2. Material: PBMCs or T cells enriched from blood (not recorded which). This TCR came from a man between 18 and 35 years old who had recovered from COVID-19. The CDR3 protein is CASSSPGLGFYEQYF. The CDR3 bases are TGTGCCAGTAGTAGCCCGGGACTAGGTTTCTACGAGCAGTACTTC. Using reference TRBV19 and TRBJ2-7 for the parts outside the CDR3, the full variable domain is DGGITQSPKYLFRKEGQNVTLSCEQNLNHDAMYWYRQDPGQGLRLIYYSQIVNDFQKGDIAEGYSVSREKKESFPLTVTSAQKNPTAFYLCASSSPGLGFYEQYFGPGTRLTVT.